This TCR beta chain was recorded in a study of control samples from healthy donors and cancer patients. V shed 0 bases and J 8 bases; nucleotides not matched to a gene: 0. The length of the CDR3 is 14 residues. Germline assignment: CDR1 SGHTA and CDR2 FQGTGA. Libraries were prepared by immunoSEQ multiplex PCR; TCRdb keeps only in-frame clonotypes and omits some of them. The table has 100,000 or so clones, roughly 85% seen once. The receptor's source is a woman aged 50 to 60 in good health. The V call is TRBV7-3, the J call TRBJ2-1; 11 bases fit TRBD2. The specimen was blood. CDR3 protein: CASSLTSGGDEQFF. The CDR3 DNA is TGTGCCAGCAGCTTAACTAGCGGGGGGGATGAGCAGTTCTTC.